This T cell receptor (beta chain) was documented in a study of blood T cell repertoires in COVID-19. Study at large: There were acute and convalescent COVID-19 samples, and they came from the United States, Italy and Spain. PBMCs, B-cell-depleted T cells, or T cells provided the cDNA or gDNA that made up the material.

Per the germline V gene, CDR1 is MNHEY and CDR2 is SVGAGI. Trimming stripped 4 bases from V and 3 bases from J, with 11 bases between. The CDR3 extends over 14 amino acids. Per the original data handling: Estimated nucleated cell counts came from reference gene primer amplification. Libraries were prepared by immunoSEQ multiplex PCR; TCRdb keeps only in-frame clonotypes and omits some of them. The V and J calls and clone size are taken from that table; D and trimming were inferred from the DNA. The table includes 150,000 or so clones, about 81% detected once. The table lists this clone with a count of one.

The sequencing sample was made of peripheral blood. The V call is TRBV6-5, the J call TRBJ2-3; maybe TRBD2 (6 bases). This TCR was sampled from a human donor in a cohort sampled during active COVID-19. CDR3 in amino acids: CASSSREITDTQYF. The DNA of the CDR3 is TGTGCCAGCAGTTCCCGGGAGATTACAGATACGCAGTATTTT.